The T cell receptor (beta chain) described here comes from a study of CD8 T cells in ankylosing spondylitis. V was clipped by 5 bases and J by 7 bases; unmatched bases: 5. This CDR3 contains 16 residues. Germline loops: CDR1 MNHEY, CDR2 SMNVEV (reference sequence). Making the TCR beta libraries involved quantitative 5'-RACE with molecular barcodes. TCRdb independently ran MiXCR on the 5' RACE reads; one entry per CDR3 protein. The repertoire consists of 150,000 or so distinct CDR3 sequences, with 30% to 35% occurring once and the leading ten covering about 5.5%. At least ten counts were recorded for this clonotype.

The TCR sequence derives from a male donor with ankylosing spondylitis. The chain combines TRBV27 with TRBJ2-2; 15 bases line up with TRBD2. The sequencing input was synovial fluid, either unsorted or a sorted T cell fraction (not recorded which). The CDR3 region has the DNA TGTGCCAGCAGTCCCCGGACTAGCGGGGGGGTCGGGGAGCTGTTTTTT. Its translation: CASSPRTSGGVGELFF.